This T cell receptor (beta chain) was recorded in a study of T cell repertoires in cytomegalovirus infection. Study overall: Public signatures in TCR beta pointed to CMV infection and matching HLA type. Regarding the study as a whole: It was HLA-C-restricted CMV-specific TCR beta clonotypes that dominated the response ex vivo.

The CDR3 is 18 residues long. The junction had 17 bases not matched to a gene; V was cut back by 5 bases and J by 4 bases. CDR1 SGHTA and CDR2 FQGTGA come from the germline V gene. With regard to this clonotype: The antigen is not known.

TCRdb analysed the reads with MiXCR anew, one entry per CDR3 protein. The top ten clones hold 13% of a sample with just under 550,000 distinct CDR3 sequences, around a quarter of them seen once. This sequence originates from a human donor in good health (CMV status not recorded). Some clones in this sample may be carry-over from other donors' samples. Sequencing input: PBMCs. This sequence joins TRBV7-3 and TRBJ2-1; 7 nucleotides line up with TRBD2. This CDR3 reads CASSLAPEGRATYNEQFF. CDR3 nucleotides: TGTGCCAGCAGCCTGGCCCCGGAGGGGAGGGCCACGTACAATGAGCAGTTCTTC. Variable domain in full (rest from reference TRBV7-3 and TRBJ2-1): GAGVSQTPSNKVTEKGKYVELRCDPISGHTALYWYRQSLGQGPEFLIYFQGTGAADDSGLPNDRFFAVRPEGSVSTLKIQRTERGDSAVYLCASSLAPEGRATYNEQFFGPGTRLTVL.